This TCR beta chain comes out of a study of Graves' ophthalmopathy and Graves' hyperthyroidism. This clonotype was seen repeatedly, ten times or more. Its antigen is not known. Excluded: other autoimmune disease, uncontrolled infection, pregnancy or lactation. Clinicians diagnosed using symptoms, serum thyroxine, TRAb, thyroid ultrasound and orbital computed tomography. Someone took the PBMCs out of approximately 9.2 ml of fresh peripheral blood. Germline values: CDR1 DFQATT, CDR2 SNEGSKA (reference sequence). V was shortened by 1 base and J by 6 bases, with 19 bases between the two germline ends. The CDR3 contains 16 residues. Investigators amplified TCR beta CDR3 regions from RNA transcripts. HTBI primers primed a first-round RT-PCR, and a second-round multiplex PCR followed. MiXCR, run by TCRdb on the multiplex PCR reads, gives a single entry per CDR3 protein. This table has about 150,000 distinct CDR3 sequences, less than 45% appearing once.

Study observations and caveats: Most expanded thyroid clonotypes above 0.001 frequency also appeared in blood.

The clonotype comes from a woman in her thirties or forties with Graves' ophthalmopathy. The material sequenced was peripheral blood. The chain combines TRBV20-1 with TRBJ1-5; TRBD1 is a possible D gene (6 bases). The CDR3 sequence: CSARGGAGARGQPQHF. The CDR3 region has the DNA TGCAGTGCTAGAGGGGGTGCGGGGGCTCGTGGTCAGCCCCAGCATTTT.